This is a list of T cell receptor beta chains from one sample in a study of T cells after yellow fever vaccination. TCRdb independently ran MiXCR on the 5' RACE reads; one entry per CDR3 protein. Of roughly 340,000 distinct CDR3 sequences in the sample, 8.5% to 9% are singletons; the top ten hold more than 15%. Specimen: PBMCs, collected on the day of the first yellow fever vaccination. These receptors all come from a man aged 18 to 30 who received the YFV17D yellow fever vaccine. CDR3s include the opening cysteine and the closing phenylalanine or tryptophan. Some rows have no size entry. The others give once, few or many, or a class for an expanded clone.

j_call: TRBJ2-1; v_call: TRBV20-1; clone_size: many; cdr3_aa: CSAIPTHGDNEQFF
j_call: TRBJ2-5; v_call: TRBV6-5; clone_size: NA; cdr3_aa: CASSYGTYQETQYF
j_call: TRBJ2-5; v_call: TRBV7-9; clone_size: NA; cdr3_aa: CASSFPRLAGQETQYF
j_call: TRBJ1-5; v_call: TRBV12-5; clone_size: NA; cdr3_aa: CASGLGSRQGSGQPQHF
j_call: TRBJ2-4; v_call: TRBV24-1; clone_size: few; cdr3_aa: CATSDPDREDIQYF
j_call: TRBJ2-2; v_call: TRBV7-3; clone_size: NA; cdr3_aa: CASSPLLAGGPPGELFF
j_call: TRBJ2-5; v_call: TRBV28; clone_size: NA; cdr3_aa: CASGNFQETQYF
j_call: TRBJ2-5; v_call: TRBV7-9; clone_size: few; cdr3_aa: CASVLGVETQYF
j_call: TRBJ2-3; v_call: TRBV20-1; clone_size: NA; cdr3_aa: CSARGGAGSTDTQYF
j_call: TRBJ2-1; v_call: TRBV5-1; clone_size: NA; cdr3_aa: CASKLAGDDNEQFF
j_call: TRBJ2-3; v_call: TRBV19; clone_size: NA; cdr3_aa: CASRIEPGLLGDTQYF
j_call: TRBJ2-3; v_call: TRBV5-1; clone_size: many; cdr3_aa: CASSPAPLAGSTDTQYF
j_call: TRBJ2-1; v_call: TRBV7-7; clone_size: NA; cdr3_aa: CASSLVMGGRGEQFF
j_call: TRBJ1-2; v_call: TRBV28; clone_size: NA; cdr3_aa: CASRNWIARDRLHYGYTF
j_call: TRBJ2-1; v_call: TRBV5-8; clone_size: many; cdr3_aa: CASRRANINEQFF
j_call: TRBJ2-2; v_call: TRBV15; clone_size: NA; cdr3_aa: CATGTGLSGELFF
j_call: TRBJ2-1; v_call: TRBV5-1; clone_size: NA; cdr3_aa: CASSSPPSEQFF
j_call: TRBJ1-2; v_call: TRBV4-2; clone_size: NA; cdr3_aa: CASGQADGAYGYTF
j_call: TRBJ2-1; v_call: TRBV5-1; clone_size: many; cdr3_aa: CASSLVPGGGSGEQFF
j_call: TRBJ2-6; v_call: TRBV20-1; clone_size: NA; cdr3_aa: CSARGRLGGANVLTF
j_call: TRBJ1-4; v_call: TRBV7-8; clone_size: NA; cdr3_aa: CASSIRLGADNEKLFF
j_call: TRBJ2-5; v_call: TRBV6-2/TRBV6-3; clone_size: NA; cdr3_aa: CASSTGSQETQYF
j_call: TRBJ2-7; v_call: TRBV7-8; clone_size: NA; cdr3_aa: CASSLGGSREQYF
j_call: TRBJ2-1; v_call: TRBV7-8; clone_size: NA; cdr3_aa: CASSLPRGLAGSSYNEQFF
j_call: TRBJ2-3; v_call: TRBV7-2; clone_size: many; cdr3_aa: CASSPGLASDTQYF
j_call: TRBJ1-1; v_call: TRBV7-9; clone_size: NA; cdr3_aa: CASSAYFGATEAFF
j_call: TRBJ1-2; v_call: TRBV4-1; clone_size: NA; cdr3_aa: CASSVYQGNGYTF
j_call: TRBJ2-3; v_call: TRBV6-2/TRBV6-3; clone_size: few; cdr3_aa: CATGQARADTQYF
j_call: TRBJ1-2; v_call: TRBV29-1; clone_size: many; cdr3_aa: CSVGQGYGYTF
j_call: TRBJ1-2; v_call: TRBV7-9; clone_size: NA; cdr3_aa: CASKVLRGYTF
j_call: TRBJ2-6; v_call: TRBV7-2; clone_size: few; cdr3_aa: CASSSPGTGMPNVLTF
j_call: TRBJ1-1; v_call: TRBV20-1; clone_size: few; cdr3_aa: CSAKGTGGLRAFF
j_call: TRBJ1-4; v_call: TRBV7-9; clone_size: many; cdr3_aa: CASILLGGNEKLFF
j_call: TRBJ2-3; v_call: TRBV13; clone_size: few; cdr3_aa: CASSFTYTDTQYF
j_call: TRBJ1-1; v_call: TRBV4-1; clone_size: NA; cdr3_aa: CASSQGTGTYGGEAFF
j_call: TRBJ2-3; v_call: TRBV10-3; clone_size: NA; cdr3_aa: CAISESKTSVADTQYF
j_call: TRBJ2-3; v_call: TRBV7-2; clone_size: many; cdr3_aa: CASSPRLAGGDTQYF
j_call: TRBJ1-1; v_call: TRBV5-1; clone_size: many; cdr3_aa: CASRGQMNTEAFF
j_call: TRBJ1-2; v_call: TRBV3-1; clone_size: many; cdr3_aa: CASSHRFKGDYGYTF
j_call: TRBJ2-2; v_call: TRBV28; clone_size: NA; cdr3_aa: CASSFLGRRTGELFF
j_call: TRBJ1-1; v_call: TRBV4-1; clone_size: few; cdr3_aa: CASSQRGLRGTGDAEAFF
j_call: TRBJ1-2; v_call: TRBV20-1; clone_size: few; cdr3_aa: CSARTGRDGYTF
j_call: TRBJ2-2; v_call: TRBV12-3/TRBV12-4; clone_size: many; cdr3_aa: CASSPQGTGVGELFF
j_call: TRBJ2-1; v_call: TRBV19; clone_size: NA; cdr3_aa: CASSRLAGGDYNEQFF
j_call: TRBJ2-3; v_call: TRBV4-3; clone_size: few; cdr3_aa: CASSKGVADTQYF
j_call: TRBJ2-3; v_call: TRBV7-3; clone_size: few; cdr3_aa: CASSRQGRNTDTQYF